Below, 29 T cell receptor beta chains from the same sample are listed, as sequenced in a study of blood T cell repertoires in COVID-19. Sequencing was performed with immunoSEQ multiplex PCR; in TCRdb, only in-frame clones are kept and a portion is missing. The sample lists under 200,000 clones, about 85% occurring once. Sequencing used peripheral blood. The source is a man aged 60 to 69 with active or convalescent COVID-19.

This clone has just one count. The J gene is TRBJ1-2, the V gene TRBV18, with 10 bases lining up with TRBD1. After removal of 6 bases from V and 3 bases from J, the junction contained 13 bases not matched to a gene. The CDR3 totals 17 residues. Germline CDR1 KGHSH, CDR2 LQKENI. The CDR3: CASSPQTGTGVDYGYTF. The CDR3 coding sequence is TGTGCCAGCTCCCCGCAAACCGGGACAGGGGTGGACTATGGCTACACCTTC.

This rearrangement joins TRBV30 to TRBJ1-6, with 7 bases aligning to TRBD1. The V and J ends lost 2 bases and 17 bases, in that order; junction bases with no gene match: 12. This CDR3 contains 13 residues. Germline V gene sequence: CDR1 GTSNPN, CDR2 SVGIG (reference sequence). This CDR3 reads CAWSPTGAIDIHF. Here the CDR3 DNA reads TGTGCCTGGAGTCCTACAGGGGCTATAGATATCCACTTT.

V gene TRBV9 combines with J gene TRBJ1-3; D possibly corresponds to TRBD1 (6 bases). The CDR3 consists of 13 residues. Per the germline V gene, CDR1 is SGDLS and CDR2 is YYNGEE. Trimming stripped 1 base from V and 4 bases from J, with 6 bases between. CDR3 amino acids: CASSVRGGNTIYF. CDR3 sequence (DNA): TGTGCCAGCAGCGTAAGGGGGGGAAACACCATATATTTT.

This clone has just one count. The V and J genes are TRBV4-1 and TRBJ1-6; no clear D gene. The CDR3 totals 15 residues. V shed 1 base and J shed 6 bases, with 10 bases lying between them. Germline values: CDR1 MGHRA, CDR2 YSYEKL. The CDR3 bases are TGCGCCAGCAGCCAAGGGGAGACCGCTAATTCACCCCTCCACTTT. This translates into CASSQGETANSPLHF.

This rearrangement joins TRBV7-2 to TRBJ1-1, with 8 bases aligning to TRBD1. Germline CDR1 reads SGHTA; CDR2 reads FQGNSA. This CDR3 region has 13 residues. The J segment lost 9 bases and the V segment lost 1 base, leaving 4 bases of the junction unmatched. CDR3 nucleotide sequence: TGTGCCAGCAGCTTAGTCCAGGGGGCGCAAGCTTTCTTT. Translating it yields CASSLVQGAQAFF.

The CDR3 bases are TGTGCCAGCAAAAAAGGGGACACTGAAGCTTTCTTT. Amino acid sequence: CASKKGDTEAFF. This chain connects TRBV2 to TRBJ1-1, with a tentative D call TRBD1 (5 bases). The V end lost 7 bases, the J end lost 3 bases, and 9 bases lay between the germline ends. Germline lookup yields CDR1 SNHLY and CDR2 FYNNEI. The CDR3 length is 12 residues.

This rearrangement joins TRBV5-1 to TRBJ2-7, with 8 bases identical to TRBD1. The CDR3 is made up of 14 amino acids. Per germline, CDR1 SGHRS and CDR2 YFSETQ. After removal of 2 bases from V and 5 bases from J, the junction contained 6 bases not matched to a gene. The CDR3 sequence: CASSLMDREHEQYF. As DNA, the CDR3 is TGCGCCAGCAGCTTAATGGACAGGGAGCACGAGCAGTACTTC.

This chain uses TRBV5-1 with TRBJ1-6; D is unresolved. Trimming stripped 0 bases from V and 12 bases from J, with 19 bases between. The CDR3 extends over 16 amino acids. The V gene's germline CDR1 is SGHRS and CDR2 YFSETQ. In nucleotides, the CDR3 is TGCGCCAGCAGCTTGGGGCAGGCCACTCCTTTAAGACCCCTCCACTTT. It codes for CASSLGQATPLRPLHF.

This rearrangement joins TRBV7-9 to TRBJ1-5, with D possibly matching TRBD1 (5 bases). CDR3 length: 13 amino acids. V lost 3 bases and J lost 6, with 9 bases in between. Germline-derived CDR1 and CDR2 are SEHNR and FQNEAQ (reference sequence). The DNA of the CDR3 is TGTGCCAGCAGCTTGGGGGAGGGTCAGCCCCAGCATTTT. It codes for CASSLGEGQPQHF.

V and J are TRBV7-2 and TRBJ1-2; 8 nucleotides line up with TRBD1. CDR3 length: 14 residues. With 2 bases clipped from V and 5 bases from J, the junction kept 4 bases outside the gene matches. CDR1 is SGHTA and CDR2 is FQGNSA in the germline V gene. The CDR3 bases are TGTGCCAGCAGCTTAAGCGACAGGGGATATGGCTACACCTTC. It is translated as CASSLSDRGYGYTF.

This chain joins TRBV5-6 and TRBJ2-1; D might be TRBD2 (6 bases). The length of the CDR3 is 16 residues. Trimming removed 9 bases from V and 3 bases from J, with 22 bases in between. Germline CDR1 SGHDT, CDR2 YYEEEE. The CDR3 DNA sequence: TGTGCCACCCCTCCATGGGAGGCAGGGATCTACAATGAGCAGTTCTTC. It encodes CATPPWEAGIYNEQFF. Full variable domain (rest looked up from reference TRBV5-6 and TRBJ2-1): DAGVTQSPTHLIKTRGQQVTLRCSPKSGHDTVSWYQQALGQGPQFIFQYYEEEERQRGNFPDRFSGHQFPNYSSELNVNALLLGDSALYLCATPPWEAGIYNEQFFGPGTRLTVL.

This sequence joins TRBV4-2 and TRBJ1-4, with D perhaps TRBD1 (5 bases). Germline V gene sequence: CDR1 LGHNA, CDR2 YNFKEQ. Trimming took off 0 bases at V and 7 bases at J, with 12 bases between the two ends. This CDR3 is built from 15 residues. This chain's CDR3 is CASSQDTQGGEKLFF. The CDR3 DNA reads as TGTGCCAGCAGCCAAGATACTCAGGGCGGTGAAAAACTGTTTTTT.

CDR3 region: CASSLLRDRGGEKLFF. As DNA, the CDR3 is TGTGCCAGCAGTCTACTCCGGGACAGGGGAGGGGAAAAACTGTTTTTT. The chain combines TRBV7-8 with TRBJ1-4, with TRBD1 identical over 10 bases. Germline CDR1 is SGHVS and CDR2 is FQNEAQ. There are 16 residues in the CDR3. The V and J ends lost 6 bases and 8 bases, in that order; junction bases with no gene match: 12.

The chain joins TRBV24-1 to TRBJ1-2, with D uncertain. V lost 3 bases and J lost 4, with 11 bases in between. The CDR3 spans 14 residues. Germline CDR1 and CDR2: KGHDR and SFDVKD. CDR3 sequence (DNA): TGTGCCACCAGTGATGGGGAGGTTGGCTATGGCTACACCTTC. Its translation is CATSDGEVGYGYTF.

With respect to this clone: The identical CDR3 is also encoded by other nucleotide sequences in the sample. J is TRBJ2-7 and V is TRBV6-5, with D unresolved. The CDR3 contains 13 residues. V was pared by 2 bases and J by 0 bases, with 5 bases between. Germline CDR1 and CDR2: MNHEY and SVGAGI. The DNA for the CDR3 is TGTGCCAGCAGTTACCGAGACTCCTACGAGCAGTACTTC. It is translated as CASSYRDSYEQYF.

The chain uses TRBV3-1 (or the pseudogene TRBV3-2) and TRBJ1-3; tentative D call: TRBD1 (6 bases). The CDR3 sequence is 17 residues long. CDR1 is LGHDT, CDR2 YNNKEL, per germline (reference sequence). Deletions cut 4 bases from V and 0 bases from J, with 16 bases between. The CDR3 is CASSRDLTGSSGNTIYF. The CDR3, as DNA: TGTGCCAGCAGCCGGGATCTCACAGGGAGCTCTGGAAACACCATATATTTT.

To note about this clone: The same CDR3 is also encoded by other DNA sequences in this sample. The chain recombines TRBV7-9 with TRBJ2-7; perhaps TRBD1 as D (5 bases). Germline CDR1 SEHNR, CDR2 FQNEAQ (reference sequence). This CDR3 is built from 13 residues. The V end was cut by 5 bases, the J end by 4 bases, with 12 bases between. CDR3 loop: CASSPTGGYEQYF. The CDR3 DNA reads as TGTGCCAGCAGCCCAACAGGCGGATACGAGCAGTACTTC.

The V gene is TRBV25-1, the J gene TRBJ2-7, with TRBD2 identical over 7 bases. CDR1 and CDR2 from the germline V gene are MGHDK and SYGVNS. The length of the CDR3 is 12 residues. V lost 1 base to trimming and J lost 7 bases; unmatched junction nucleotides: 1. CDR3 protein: CASSESGGEQYF. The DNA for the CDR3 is TGTGCCAGCAGTGAATCGGGGGGAGAGCAGTACTTC.

CDR3 sequence reads: CATSKFYRGEHTEAFF. The CDR3 DNA is TGTGCCACCAGCAAATTCTACAGGGGGGAGCACACTGAAGCTTTCTTT. The chain joins TRBV15 to TRBJ1-1; 8 bases are shared with TRBD1. CDR1 is LNHNV, CDR2 YYDKDF, per germline (reference sequence). V gave up 4 bases and J gave up 3 bases; unmatched junction bases: 10. CDR3 length: 16 amino acids.

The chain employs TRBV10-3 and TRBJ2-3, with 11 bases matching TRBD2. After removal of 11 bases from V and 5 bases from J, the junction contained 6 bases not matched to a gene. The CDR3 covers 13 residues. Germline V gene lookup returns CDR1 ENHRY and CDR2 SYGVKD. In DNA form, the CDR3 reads TGTGCCGTTAGCGGGGGGGCTGGAGATACGCAGTATTTT. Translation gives CAVSGGAGDTQYF.

CDR3 protein: CSVDPGGGGNNEQFF. In DNA, the CDR3 is TGCAGCGTTGATCCTGGAGGGGGGGGGAACAATGAGCAGTTCTTC. The rearrangement uses TRBV29-1 and TRBJ2-1, with D tentatively TRBD2 (7 bases). CDR3 length equals 15 residues. Germline V gene sequence: CDR1 SQVTM, CDR2 ANQGSEA. V dropped 3 bases and J dropped 5 bases, with 17 bases sitting between them.

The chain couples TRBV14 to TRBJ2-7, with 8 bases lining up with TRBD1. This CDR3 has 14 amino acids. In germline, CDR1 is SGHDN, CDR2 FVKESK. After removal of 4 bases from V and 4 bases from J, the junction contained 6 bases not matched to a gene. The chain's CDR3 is CASSRPGQVYEQYF. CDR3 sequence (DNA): TGTGCCAGCAGCCGACCGGGACAGGTATACGAGCAGTACTTC.

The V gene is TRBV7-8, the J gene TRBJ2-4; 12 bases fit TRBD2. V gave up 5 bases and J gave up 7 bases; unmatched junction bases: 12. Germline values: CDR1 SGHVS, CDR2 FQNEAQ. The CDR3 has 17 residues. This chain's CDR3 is CASSRVLAGGPKNIQYF. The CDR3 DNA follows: TGTGCCAGCAGCCGGGTGCTAGCGGGGGGGCCTAAGAACATTCAGTACTTC.

The CDR3 DNA is TGTGCCAGCTCACTAAGGACGGGAGACTACTACGAGCAGTACTTC. Protein sequence: CASSLRTGDYYEQYF. The rearrangement joins TRBV18 to TRBJ2-7; TRBD2 might be the D (6 bases). There are 15 residues in the CDR3. Trimming shortened V by 4 bases and J by 3 bases, and 16 bases separated the two germline ends. Germline V gene sequence: CDR1 KGHSH, CDR2 LQKENI.

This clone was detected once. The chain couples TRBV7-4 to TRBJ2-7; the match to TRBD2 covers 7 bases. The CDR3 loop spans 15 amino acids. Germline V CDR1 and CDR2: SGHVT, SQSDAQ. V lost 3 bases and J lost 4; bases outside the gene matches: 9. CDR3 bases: TGTGCCAGCAGCTTGGAGGTGAGCGGGACTTACGAGCAGTACTTC. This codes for CASSLEVSGTYEQYF.

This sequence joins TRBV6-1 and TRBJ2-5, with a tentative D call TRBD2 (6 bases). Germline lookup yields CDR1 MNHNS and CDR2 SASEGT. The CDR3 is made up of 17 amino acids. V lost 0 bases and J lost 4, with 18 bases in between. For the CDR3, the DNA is TGTGCCAGCAGTGAAGCGCCGTCAGGGAGGTTCGTAGAGACCCAGTACTTC. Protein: CASSEAPSGRFVETQYF.

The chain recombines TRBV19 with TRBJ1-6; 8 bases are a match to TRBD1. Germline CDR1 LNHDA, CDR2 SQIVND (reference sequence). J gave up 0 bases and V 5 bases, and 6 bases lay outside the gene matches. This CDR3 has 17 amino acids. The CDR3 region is CASSPRTGSSYNSPLHF. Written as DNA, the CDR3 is TGTGCCAGTAGTCCCCGGACAGGGAGCTCCTATAATTCACCCCTCCACTTT.

CDR3 amino acids: CASSGTGGPEKLFF. In nucleotides, the CDR3 is TGTGCCAGCAGTGGGACAGGGGGGCCGGAAAAACTGTTTTTT. The V and J genes are TRBV27 and TRBJ1-4; 11 positions match TRBD1. The CDR3 loop spans 14 amino acids. Germline lookup yields CDR1 MNHEY and CDR2 SMNVEV (reference sequence). The trim removed 5 bases at V and 8 bases at J, leaving 4 bases unmatched. The whole variable domain, remainder taken from reference TRBV27 and TRBJ1-4, is EAQVTQNPRYLITVTGKKLTVTCSQNMNHEYMSWYRQDPGLGLRQIYYSMNVEVTDKGDVPEGYKVSRKEKRNFPLILESPSPNQTSLYFCASSGTGGPEKLFFGSGTQLSVL.

The chain's CDR3 is CASSLEPAGGGGGGELFF. CDR3 coding DNA: TGCGCCAGCAGCTTGGAACCAGCCGGCGGGGGTGGCGGCGGGGAGCTGTTTTTT. The V gene is TRBV5-1, the J gene TRBJ2-2; 7 positions match TRBD2. Germline V gene data show CDR1 as SGHRS and CDR2 as YFSETQ. CDR3 length: 18 amino acids. The V gene end was trimmed by 0 bases and the J gene end by 7 bases; junction bases not matched to a gene: 15. The full variable domain, with the rest looked up from reference TRBV5-1 and TRBJ2-2, is KAGVTQTPRYLIKTRGQQVTLSCSPISGHRSVSWYQQTPGQGLQFLFEYFSETQRNKGNFPGRFSGRQFSNSRSEMNVSTLELGDSALYLCASSLEPAGGGGGGELFFGEGSRLTVL.